The next 18 T cell receptor beta chains were all read from a single sample in a study of blood T cell repertoires in COVID-19. Libraries were prepared by immunoSEQ multiplex PCR; TCRdb keeps only in-frame clonotypes and omits some of them. The table has about 470,000 clones, around 90% seen once; the top ten hold about 0.7%. The source material was PBMCs or T cells enriched from blood (not recorded which). The source of these receptors is a woman under 30 who had recovered from COVID-19.

This chain uses TRBV6-5 with TRBJ2-7; D ambiguous. The germline V and J ends were trimmed by 8 bases and 3 bases, with 17 bases remaining between them. This CDR3 comprises 14 residues. CDR1 MNHEY and CDR2 SVGAGI come from the germline V gene. This CDR3 reads CASELRWRSYEQYF. CDR3 DNA sequence: TGTGCCAGCGAATTACGCTGGCGGAGCTACGAGCAGTACTTC.

The gene calls are TRBV2 and TRBJ2-5; 7 bases map to TRBD2. Germline CDR1 reads SNHLY; CDR2 reads FYNNEI. Losses at the gene ends were 5 bases for V and 7 bases for J; bases not matched to a gene: 10. The CDR3 totals 14 residues. The CDR3 region has the DNA TGTGCCAGCAGTTCCCCACGCGGGGAGGGGACCCAGTACTTC. The encoded protein is CASSSPRGEGTQYF.

This clone was seen a single time. CDR3 sequence: CASSPGEGPNYGYTF. For the CDR3, the DNA is TGTGCCAGCAGCCCAGGGGAGGGGCCTAACTATGGCTACACCTTC. The J gene is TRBJ1-2, the V gene TRBV9; possibly TRBD1 for D (6 bases). V was pared by 4 bases and J by 0 bases, with 13 bases between. The CDR3 length is 15 residues. The V gene's germline CDR1 is SGDLS and CDR2 YYNGEE. Drawing the rest from reference TRBV9 and TRBJ1-2, the complete variable domain is DSGVTQTPKHLITATGQRVTLRCSPRSGDLSVYWYQQSLDQGLQFLIQYYNGEERAKGNILERFSAQQFPDLHSELNLSSLELGDSALYFCASSPGEGPNYGYTFGSGTRLTVV.

The chain joins TRBV28 to TRBJ1-6; 8 positions match TRBD1. After removal of 9 bases from V and 7 bases from J, the junction contained 14 bases not matched to a gene. This CDR3 contains 16 residues. Per germline, CDR1 MDHEN and CDR2 SYDVKM. CDR3 protein: CASQLILTGENSPLHF. DNA for the CDR3: TGTGCCAGTCAGTTGATCTTGACAGGGGAAAATTCACCCCTCCACTTT.

The chain employs TRBV19 and TRBJ1-1, with D unclear. V gave up 4 bases and J gave up 1 base, with 10 bases separating them. The CDR3 runs 14 residues. Germline CDR1 and CDR2: LNHDA and SQIVND (reference sequence). The CDR3 nucleotides read TGTGCCAGTAGTAGCCCACCGGGGAACACTGAAGCTTTCTTT. Translated, it gives CASSSPPGNTEAFF.

This chain uses TRBV5-6 with TRBJ2-2; TRBD2 matches 14 bases. This CDR3 is 18 amino acids long. V lost 3 bases to trimming and J lost 5 bases; unmatched junction nucleotides: 9. The germline gives CDR1 SGHDT, CDR2 YYEEEE. CDR3 protein: CASSSTSGGAPRTGELFF. The CDR3 coding sequence is TGTGCCAGCAGCTCGACTAGCGGGGGGGCCCCAAGGACCGGGGAGCTGTTTTTT. Full variable domain (rest looked up from reference TRBV5-6 and TRBJ2-2): DAGVTQSPTHLIKTRGQQVTLRCSPKSGHDTVSWYQQALGQGPQFIFQYYEEEERQRGNFPDRFSGHQFPNYSSELNVNALLLGDSALYLCASSSTSGGAPRTGELFFGEGSRLTVL.

The chain uses TRBV27 and TRBJ2-2; TRBD2 matches at 8 bases. CDR3 length: 15 residues. Germline V gene lookup returns CDR1 MNHEY and CDR2 SMNVEV (reference sequence). V lost 5 bases, J lost 5 bases, and 7 bases stayed unmatched. CDR3 bases: TGTGCCAGCAGTCCCCAGCGGGGGTGGACCGGGGAGCTGTTTTTT. Its protein product is CASSPQRGWTGELFF.

V gene TRBV7-8 combines with J gene TRBJ2-3; TRBD2 matches 15 bases. The CDR3 is 16 amino acids. Trimming at V came to 5 bases and at J to 5 bases, leaving 5 bases not matched to a gene. Germline V gene sequence: CDR1 SGHVS, CDR2 FQNEAQ. The chain's CDR3 is CASSPGLAGGGDTQYF. In nucleotides, the CDR3 is TGTGCCAGCAGCCCGGGACTAGCGGGGGGTGGAGATACGCAGTATTTT. Looking up the rest from reference TRBV7-8 and TRBJ2-3 gives the full variable domain: GAGVSQSPRYKVAKRGQDVALRCDPISGHVSLFWYQQALGQGPEFLTYFQNEAQLDKSGLPSDRFFAERPEGSVSTLKIQRTQQEDSAVYLCASSPGLAGGGDTQYFGPGTRLTVL.

The rearrangement joins TRBV5-1 to TRBJ1-1; 11 nucleotides align to TRBD1. CDR3 length: 15 residues. Germline V gene lookup returns CDR1 SGHRS and CDR2 YFSETQ. The V segment lost 3 bases and the J segment 5 bases; nucleotides outside the gene matches: 6. The CDR3 nucleotides are TGCGCCAGCAGCTCCCAGGACAGGGGGCTGACTGAAGCTTTCTTT. This gives the protein CASSSQDRGLTEAFF.

This rearrangement joins TRBV19 to TRBJ1-1, with D perhaps matching TRBD1 (5 bases). Trimming removed 3 bases from V and 10 bases from J, with 12 bases in between. The CDR3 length is 12 residues. The germline V gene encodes CDR1 LNHDA and CDR2 SQIVND (reference sequence). CDR3 DNA sequence: TGTGCCAGTAGTATTTCAGGGTCCGGAGCTTTCTTT. Translating it yields CASSISGSGAFF.

This clone was detected once. This rearrangement joins TRBV29-1 to TRBJ1-1; D ambiguous. This CDR3 contains 13 residues. Trimming stripped 2 bases from V and 1 base from J, with 8 bases between. Germline assignment: CDR1 SQVTM and CDR2 ANQGSEA. This CDR3 reads CSVELRGNTEAFF. The CDR3 DNA is TGCAGCGTTGAATTAAGAGGGAACACTGAAGCTTTCTTT.

The genes are TRBV5-4 and TRBJ1-4; the D gene is possibly TRBD1 (5 bases). The length of the CDR3 is 15 residues. V dropped 2 bases and J dropped 7 bases, with 15 bases sitting between them. Germline V CDR1 and CDR2: SGHNT, YYREEE (reference sequence). The CDR3 is CASSFGTNSGEKLFF. DNA of the CDR3: TGTGCCAGCAGCTTCGGGACCAATAGCGGTGAAAAACTGTTTTTT.

The genes are TRBV11-2 and TRBJ1-1; 7 bases line up with TRBD1. This CDR3 is 13 amino acids long. Germline CDR1 reads SGHAT; CDR2 reads FQNNGV. V lost 4 bases, J lost 8 bases, and 7 bases stayed unmatched. This CDR3 is CASSSGAGGEAFF. The CDR3 DNA follows: TGTGCCAGCAGCTCGGGGGCAGGGGGAGAAGCTTTCTTT. The whole variable domain, remainder taken from reference TRBV11-2 and TRBJ1-1, is EAGVAQSPRYKIIEKRQSVAFWCNPISGHATLYWYQQILGQGPKLLIQFQNNGVVDDSQLPKDRFSAERLKGVDSTLKIQPAKLEDSAVYLCASSSGAGGEAFFGQGTRLTVV.

This chain links TRBV18 with TRBJ2-2, with D tentatively TRBD1 (5 bases). Germline V gene lookup returns CDR1 KGHSH and CDR2 LQKENI. The V gene lost 5 bases and the J gene lost 4 bases, with 8 bases spanning the gap. This CDR3 has 13 amino acids. CDR3 in DNA: TGTGCCAGCTCATCGACAGTCACCGGGGAGCTGTTTTTT. This codes for CASSSTVTGELFF.

This chain links TRBV2 with TRBJ2-3; TRBD2 agrees at 9 bases. There are 16 residues in the CDR3. CDR1 SNHLY and CDR2 FYNNEI come from the germline V gene. V lost 4 bases, J lost 2 bases, and 7 bases stayed unmatched. CDR3 bases: TGTGCCAGCAGTGGTGTAGCGGGGGCCCCCACAGATACGCAGTATTTT. It translates to CASSGVAGAPTDTQYF. Together with reference TRBV2 and TRBJ2-3, the CDR3 gives the full variable domain: EPEVTQTPSHQVTQMGQEVILRCVPISNHLYFYWYRQILGQKVEFLVSFYNNEISEKSEIFDDQFSVERPDGSNFTLKIRSTKLEDSAMYFCASSGVAGAPTDTQYFGPGTRLTVL.

The V and J genes are TRBV3-1 (or the pseudogene TRBV3-2) and TRBJ1-1; 8 bases are a match to TRBD1. V shed 3 bases, J shed 4 bases, and the junction held 16 bases outside the gene matches. This CDR3 comprises 18 residues. The V gene's germline CDR1 is LGHDT and CDR2 YNNKEL (reference sequence). CDR3 in amino acids: CASSHSTGEARKSTEAFF. In DNA, the CDR3 is TGTGCCAGCAGCCACTCGACAGGGGAGGCGAGAAAGAGCACTGAAGCTTTCTTT.

The rearrangement joins TRBV9 to TRBJ2-2; 9 nucleotides line up with TRBD1. The J segment lost 5 bases and the V segment lost 4 bases, leaving 12 bases of the junction unmatched. The CDR3 runs 17 residues. CDR1 and CDR2 (germline): SGDLS, YYNGEE. The CDR3 loop is CASSHSRQGGWTGELFF. In nucleotides, the CDR3 is TGTGCCAGCAGCCACTCCCGACAGGGGGGATGGACCGGGGAGCTGTTTTTT.

The rearrangement joins TRBV19 to TRBJ1-3; 9 positions match TRBD1. CDR1 is LNHDA, CDR2 SQIVND, per germline (reference sequence). Trimming at V came to 9 bases and at J to 8 bases, leaving 14 bases not matched to a gene. CDR3 size: 15 residues. This chain's CDR3 is CASRRDREELDTIYF. In DNA, the CDR3 is TGTGCCAGCCGCCGGGACAGGGAGGAATTGGACACCATATATTTT. The full variable domain, completed using reference TRBV19 and TRBJ1-3, is DGGITQSPKYLFRKEGQNVTLSCEQNLNHDAMYWYRQDPGQGLRLIYYSQIVNDFQKGDIAEGYSVSREKKESFPLTVTSAQKNPTAFYLCASRRDREELDTIYFGEGSWLTVV.